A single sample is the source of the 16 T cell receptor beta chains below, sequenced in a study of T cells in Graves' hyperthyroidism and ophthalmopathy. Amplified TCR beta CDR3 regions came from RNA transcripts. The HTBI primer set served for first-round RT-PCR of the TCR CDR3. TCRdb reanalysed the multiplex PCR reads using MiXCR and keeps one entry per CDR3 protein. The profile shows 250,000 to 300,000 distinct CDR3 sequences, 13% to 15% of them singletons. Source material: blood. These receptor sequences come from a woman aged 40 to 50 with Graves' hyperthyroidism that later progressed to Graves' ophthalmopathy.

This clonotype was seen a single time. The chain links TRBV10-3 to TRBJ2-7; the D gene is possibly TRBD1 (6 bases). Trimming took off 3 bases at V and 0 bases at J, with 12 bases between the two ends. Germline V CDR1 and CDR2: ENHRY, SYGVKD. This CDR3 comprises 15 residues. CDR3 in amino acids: CAISDPGQVSYEQYF. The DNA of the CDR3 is TGTGCCATCAGTGACCCGGGACAAGTCTCCTACGAGCAGTACTTC.

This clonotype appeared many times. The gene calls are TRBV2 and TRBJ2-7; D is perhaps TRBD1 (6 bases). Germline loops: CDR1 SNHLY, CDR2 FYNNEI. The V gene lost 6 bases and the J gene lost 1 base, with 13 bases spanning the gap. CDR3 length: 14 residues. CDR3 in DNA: TGTGCCAGCAGCTTCTACAGGGTATCCTACGAGCAGTACTTC. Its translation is CASSFYRVSYEQYF.

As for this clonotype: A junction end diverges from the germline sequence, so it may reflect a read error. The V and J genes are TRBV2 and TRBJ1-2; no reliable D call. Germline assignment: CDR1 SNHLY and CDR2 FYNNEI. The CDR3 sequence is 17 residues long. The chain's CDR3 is CASSGPDGCKANYRYTF. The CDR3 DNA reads TGTGCCAGCAGCGGACCCGACGGATGCAAAGCTAACTATCGCTACACCTTC.

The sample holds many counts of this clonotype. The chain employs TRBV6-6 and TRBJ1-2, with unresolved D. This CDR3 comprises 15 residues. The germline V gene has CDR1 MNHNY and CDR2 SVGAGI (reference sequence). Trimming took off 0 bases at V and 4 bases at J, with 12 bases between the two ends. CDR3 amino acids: CASSYSGRGGYGYTF. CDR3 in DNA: TGTGCCAGCAGTTACTCAGGCCGCGGCGGCTATGGCTACACCTTC.

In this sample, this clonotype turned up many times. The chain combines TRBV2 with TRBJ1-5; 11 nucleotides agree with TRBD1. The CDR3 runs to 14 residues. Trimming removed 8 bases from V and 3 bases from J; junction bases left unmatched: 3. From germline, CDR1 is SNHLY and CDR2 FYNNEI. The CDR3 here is CASSGQGDNQPQHF. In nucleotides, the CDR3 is TGTGCCAGCTCGGGACAGGGGGACAATCAGCCCCAGCATTTT.

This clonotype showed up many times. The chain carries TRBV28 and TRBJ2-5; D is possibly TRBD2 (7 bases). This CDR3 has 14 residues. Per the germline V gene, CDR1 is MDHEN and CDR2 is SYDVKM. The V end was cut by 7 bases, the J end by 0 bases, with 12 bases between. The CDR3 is CASKEGGYQETQYF. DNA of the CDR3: TGTGCCAGCAAGGAGGGGGGGTACCAAGAGACCCAGTACTTC.

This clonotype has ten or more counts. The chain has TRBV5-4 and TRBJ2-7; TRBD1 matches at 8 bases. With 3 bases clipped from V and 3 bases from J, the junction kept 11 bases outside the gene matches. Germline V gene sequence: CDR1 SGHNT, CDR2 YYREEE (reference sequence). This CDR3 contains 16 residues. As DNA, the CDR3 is TGTGCCAGCAGCTGGACAGGGAGAGGTCGCTACTACGAGCAGTACTTC. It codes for CASSWTGRGRYYEQYF.

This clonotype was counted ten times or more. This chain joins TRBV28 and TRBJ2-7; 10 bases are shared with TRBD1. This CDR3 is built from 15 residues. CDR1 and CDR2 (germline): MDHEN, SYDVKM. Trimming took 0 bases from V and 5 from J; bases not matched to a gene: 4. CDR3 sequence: CASSLWVTGGHEQYF. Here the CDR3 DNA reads TGTGCCAGCAGTTTATGGGTGACAGGGGGCCACGAGCAGTACTTC.

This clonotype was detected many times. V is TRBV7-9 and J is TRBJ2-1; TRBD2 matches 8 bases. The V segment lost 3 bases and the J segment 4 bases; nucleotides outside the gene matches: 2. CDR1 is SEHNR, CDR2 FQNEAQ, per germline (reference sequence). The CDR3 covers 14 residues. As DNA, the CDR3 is TGTGCCAGCAGCTTCGGGACTAGTTACAATGAGCAGTTCTTC. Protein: CASSFGTSYNEQFF. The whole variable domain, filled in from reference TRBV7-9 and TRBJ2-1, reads DTGVSQNPRHKITKRGQNVTFRCDPISEHNRLYWYRQTLGQGPEFLTYFQNEAQLEKSRLLSDRFSAERPKGSFSTLEIQRTEQGDSAMYLCASSFGTSYNEQFFGPGTRLTVL.

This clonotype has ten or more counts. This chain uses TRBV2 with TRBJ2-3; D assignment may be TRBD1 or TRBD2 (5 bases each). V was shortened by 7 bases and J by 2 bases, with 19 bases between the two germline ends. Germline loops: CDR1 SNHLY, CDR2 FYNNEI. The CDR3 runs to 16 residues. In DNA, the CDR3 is TGTGCCAGCACCGGCACATATAGGGACCCCACAGATACGCAGTATTTT. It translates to CASTGTYRDPTDTQYF.

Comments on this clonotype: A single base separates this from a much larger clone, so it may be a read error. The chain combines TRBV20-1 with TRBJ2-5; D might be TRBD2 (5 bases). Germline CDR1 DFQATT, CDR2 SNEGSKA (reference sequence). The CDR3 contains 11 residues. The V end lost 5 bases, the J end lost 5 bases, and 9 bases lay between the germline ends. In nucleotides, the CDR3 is TGCAGTGCTGGCCGCGGGGAGACCCAGTACTTC. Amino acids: CSAGRGETQYF.

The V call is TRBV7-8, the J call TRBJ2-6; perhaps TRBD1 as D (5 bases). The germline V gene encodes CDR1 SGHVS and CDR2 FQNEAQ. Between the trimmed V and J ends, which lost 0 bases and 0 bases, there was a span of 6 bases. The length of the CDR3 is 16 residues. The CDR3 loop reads CASSLADSSGANVLTF. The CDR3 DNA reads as TGTGCCAGCAGCTTAGCCGACAGCTCTGGGGCCAACGTCCTGACTTTC.

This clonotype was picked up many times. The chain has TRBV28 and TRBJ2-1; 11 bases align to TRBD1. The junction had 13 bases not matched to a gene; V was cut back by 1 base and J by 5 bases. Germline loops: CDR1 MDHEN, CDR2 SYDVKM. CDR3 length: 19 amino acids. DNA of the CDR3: TGTGCCAGCAGTTTATATATACAGATGGGACAGGGGGGACACAATGAGCAGTTCTTC. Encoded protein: CASSLYIQMGQGGHNEQFF.

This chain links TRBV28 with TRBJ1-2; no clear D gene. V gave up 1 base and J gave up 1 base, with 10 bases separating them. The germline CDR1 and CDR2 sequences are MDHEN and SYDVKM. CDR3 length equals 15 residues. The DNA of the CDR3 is TGTGCCAGCAGTTTATTTCCTCCCCTTAACTATGGCTACACCTTC. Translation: CASSLFPPLNYGYTF.

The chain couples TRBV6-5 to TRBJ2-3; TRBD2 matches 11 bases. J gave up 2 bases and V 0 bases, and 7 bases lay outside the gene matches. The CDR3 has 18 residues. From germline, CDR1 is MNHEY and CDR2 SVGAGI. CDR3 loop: CASSYSGLAVGYTDTQYF. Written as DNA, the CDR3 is TGTGCCAGCAGTTACTCGGGACTAGCGGTGGGGTACACAGATACGCAGTATTTT.

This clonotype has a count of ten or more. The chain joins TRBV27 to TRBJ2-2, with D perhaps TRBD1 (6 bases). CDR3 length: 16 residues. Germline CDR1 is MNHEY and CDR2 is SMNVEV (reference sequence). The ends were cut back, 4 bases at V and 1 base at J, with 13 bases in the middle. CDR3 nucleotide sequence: TGTGCCAGCAGTTCCCTATCCAGGGGGAACACCGGGGAGCTGTTTTTT. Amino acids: CASSSLSRGNTGELFF.